This TCR beta chain appears in the sequencing data of a study of PD-L1 blockade in urothelial cancer. Study at large: Every 3 weeks, patients received intravenous atezolizumab 1,200 mg, beginning 2014. The authors examined blood 3 weeks (second dose) and 6 weeks after treatment start. Blood samples had a median of around 150,000 T cells.

Assay used: immunoSEQ multiplex PCR; TCRdb lists only in-frame clones, some missing. The top ten hold about 15% of the sample, which has around 41,000 clones, around four fifths seen once. This clone has more than one count but fewer than ten. The length of the CDR3 is 13 residues. Per germline, CDR1 GTSNPN and CDR2 SVGIG (reference sequence). V shed 2 bases and J 7 bases; nucleotides not matched to a gene: 7. Sample time point: peripheral blood 6 weeks after treatment start. The specimen comprised PBMCs, sampled around atezolizumab (anti-PD-L1) treatment. This clonotype was sampled from a man in his 60s with urothelial cancer. The gene calls are TRBV30 and TRBJ2-7, with 8 bases that match TRBD1. The CDR3 spells CAWSLTGGEEQYF. CDR3 DNA sequence: TGTGCCTGGAGTTTAACAGGGGGTGAAGAGCAGTACTTC.